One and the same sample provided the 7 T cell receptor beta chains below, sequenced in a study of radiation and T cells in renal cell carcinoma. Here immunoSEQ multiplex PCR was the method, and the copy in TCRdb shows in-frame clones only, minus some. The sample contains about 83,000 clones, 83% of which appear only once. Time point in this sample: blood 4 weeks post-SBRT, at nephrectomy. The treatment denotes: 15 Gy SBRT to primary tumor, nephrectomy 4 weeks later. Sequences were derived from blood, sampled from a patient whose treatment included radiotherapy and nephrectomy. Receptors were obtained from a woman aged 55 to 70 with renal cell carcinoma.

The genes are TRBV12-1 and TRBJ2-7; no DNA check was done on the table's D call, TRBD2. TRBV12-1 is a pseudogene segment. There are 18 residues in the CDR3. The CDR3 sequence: CASSISVSSGGGPDEQYF. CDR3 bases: TGTGCCAGCAGCATTTCCGTGAGTAGCGGGGGGGGCCCGGACGAGCAGTACTTC.

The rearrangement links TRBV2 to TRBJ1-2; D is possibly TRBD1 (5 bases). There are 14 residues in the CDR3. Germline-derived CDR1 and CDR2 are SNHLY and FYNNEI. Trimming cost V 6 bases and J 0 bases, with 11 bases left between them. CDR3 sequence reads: CASRPGTSNYGYTF. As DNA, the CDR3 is TGTGCCAGCAGACCCGGGACCTCTAACTATGGCTACACCTTC.

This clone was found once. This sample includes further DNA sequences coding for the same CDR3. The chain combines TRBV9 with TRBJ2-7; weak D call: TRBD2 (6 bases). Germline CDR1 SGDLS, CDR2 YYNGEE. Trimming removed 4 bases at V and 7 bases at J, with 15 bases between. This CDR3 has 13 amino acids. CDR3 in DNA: TGTGCCAGCAGCCCGCGGGACGGCTATGAGCAGTACTTC. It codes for CASSPRDGYEQYF. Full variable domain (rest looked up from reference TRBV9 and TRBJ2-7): DSGVTQTPKHLITATGQRVTLRCSPRSGDLSVYWYQQSLDQGLQFLIQYYNGEERAKGNILERFSAQQFPDLHSELNLSSLELGDSALYFCASSPRDGYEQYFGPGTRLTVT.

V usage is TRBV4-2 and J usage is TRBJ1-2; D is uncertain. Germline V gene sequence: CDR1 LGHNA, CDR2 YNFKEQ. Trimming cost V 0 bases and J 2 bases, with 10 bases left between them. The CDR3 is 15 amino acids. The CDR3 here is CASSQDSGGNYGYTF. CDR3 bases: TGTGCCAGCAGCCAAGATTCAGGCGGAAACTATGGCTACACCTTC.

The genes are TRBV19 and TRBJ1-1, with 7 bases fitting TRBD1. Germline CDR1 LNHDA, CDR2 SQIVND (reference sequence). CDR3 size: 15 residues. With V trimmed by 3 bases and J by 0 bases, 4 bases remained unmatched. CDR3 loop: CASSIWDRVNTEAFF. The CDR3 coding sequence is TGTGCCAGTAGTATTTGGGACAGAGTGAACACTGAAGCTTTCTTT.

Here the CDR3 DNA reads TGTGCCAGCAGGGGACTGAACAATCAGCCCCAGCATTTT. Translation: CASRGLNNQPQHF. J is TRBJ1-5 and V is TRBV6-5; tentative D call: TRBD1 (5 bases). The V gene's germline CDR1 is MNHEY and CDR2 SVGAGI. V was clipped by 6 bases and J by 3 bases, with 9 bases between them. CDR3 length: 13 amino acids.

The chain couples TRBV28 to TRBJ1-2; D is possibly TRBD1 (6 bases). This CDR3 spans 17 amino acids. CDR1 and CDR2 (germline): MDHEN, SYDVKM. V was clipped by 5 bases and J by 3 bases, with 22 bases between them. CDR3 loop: CASSTLEGGAKDYGYTF. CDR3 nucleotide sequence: TGTGCCAGCAGTACCCTGGAGGGGGGCGCGAAAGACTATGGCTACACCTTC.